Shown below are 12 T cell receptor beta chains from a single sample sequenced in a study of shared clonotypes between healthy human individuals. Using immunoSEQ multiplex PCR, the repertoire was profiled, and TCRdb retains in-frame clones only, with some absent. Of 550,000 to 850,000 clones listed, around 74% are singletons. Sequencing used memory CD4+ T cells sorted from blood. The subset here: CD45RA-negative fraction. The receptors here all came from a woman in her 30s in good health.

The V call is TRBV15, the J call TRBJ2-5, with TRBD2 matching over 7 bases. The V gene end was trimmed by 0 bases and the J gene end by 12 bases; junction bases not matched to a gene: 7. Germline lookup yields CDR1 LNHNV and CDR2 YYDKDF (reference sequence). This CDR3 is built from 13 residues. CDR3 nucleotide sequence: TGTGCCACCAGCAGAGAACTAGCGACCCGGGAGTACTTC. It translates to CATSRELATREYF. Looking up the rest from reference TRBV15 and TRBJ2-5 gives the full variable domain: DAMVIQNPRYQVTQFGKPVTLSCSQTLNHNVMYWYQQKSSQAPKLLFHYYDKDFNNEADTPDNFQSRRPNTSFCFLDIRSPGLGDTAMYLCATSRELATREYFGPGTRLLVL.

This sequence joins TRBV4-1 and TRBJ1-4; D might be TRBD1 (5 bases). The CDR3 totals 15 residues. The germline V and J ends were trimmed by 4 bases and 0 bases, with 9 bases remaining between them. Germline V CDR1 and CDR2: MGHRA, YSYEKL. The CDR3 protein is CASSLSGTTNEKLFF. The CDR3 nucleotides are TGCGCCAGCAGCCTTTCAGGGACAACTAATGAAAAACTGTTTTTT.

This chain joins TRBV29-1 and TRBJ2-1, with 7 nucleotides matching TRBD2. The CDR3 runs to 17 residues. Per the germline V gene, CDR1 is SQVTM and CDR2 is ANQGSEA. V was clipped by 8 bases and J by 5 bases; unmatched bases: 21. CDR3 protein: CSTSYASVAGVNNEQFF. CDR3 bases: TGCAGCACTAGTTACGCCTCGGTGGCGGGAGTCAACAATGAGCAGTTCTTC.

The chain couples TRBV19 to TRBJ2-7, with 8 nucleotides matching TRBD2. This CDR3 comprises 14 residues. The junction had 5 bases not matched to a gene; V was cut back by 2 bases and J by 5 bases. The germline CDR1 and CDR2 sequences are LNHDA and SQIVND (reference sequence). The CDR3 coding sequence is TGTGCCAGTAGTATAAGCGGGAGAAGGAACGAGCAGTACTTC. This gives the protein CASSISGRRNEQYF.

The CDR3 DNA is TGTGCCAGCAGCTTAGGGCAGCCCGACTATGGCTACACCTTC. Protein: CASSLGQPDYGYTF. This chain links TRBV7-2 with TRBJ1-2; no firm D call. Germline V gene sequence: CDR1 SGHTA, CDR2 FQGNSA. The length of the CDR3 is 14 residues. V was shortened by 1 base and J by 3 bases, with 9 bases between the two germline ends.

Details on this clone: In the same sample, other DNA sequences code for this CDR3. The chain uses TRBV7-2 and TRBJ1-2, with a weak D call TRBD1 (5 bases). The CDR3 sequence is 11 residues long. V lost 3 bases and J lost 11, with 10 bases in between. Looked up from germline, CDR1 is SGHTA and CDR2 is FQGNSA. Written as DNA, the CDR3 is TGTGCCAGCAGCTTGGGACGGTTGTACACCTTC. This translates into CASSLGRLYTF.

The chain links TRBV5-6 to TRBJ2-7; tentatively, D is TRBD1 (6 bases). Trimming stripped 3 bases from V and 7 bases from J, with 20 bases between. This CDR3 is built from 15 residues. Germline V gives CDR1 SGHDT, CDR2 YYEEEE. For the CDR3, the DNA is TGTGCCAGCAGCTCAGGACAGACGGCCTTTAAGGAGCAGTACTTC. Its protein is CASSSGQTAFKEQYF.

V usage is TRBV11-2 and J usage is TRBJ1-2; 9 positions match TRBD1. There are 14 residues in the CDR3. V shed 6 bases and J 7 bases; nucleotides not matched to a gene: 9. Germline V lookup: CDR1 SGHAT, CDR2 FQNNGV. CDR3 DNA sequence: TGTGCCAGCAGGAGGACAGGGGAAAGTCGTGGCTACACCTTC. Translated, it gives CASRRTGESRGYTF.

This clone was observed at least ten times. The chain joins TRBV6-1 to TRBJ1-2; possibly TRBD1 for D (5 bases). Per the germline V gene, CDR1 is MNHNS and CDR2 is SASEGT. The germline V and J ends were trimmed by 2 bases and 6 bases, with 13 bases remaining between them. The CDR3 extends over 14 amino acids. The CDR3 spells CASSELWVGDGYTF. CDR3 nucleotides: TGTGCCAGCAGTGAACTTTGGGTAGGGGATGGCTACACCTTC.

In this sample, this clone turned up a few times. The gene calls are TRBV30 and TRBJ2-2; D is ambiguous. The V and J ends lost 6 bases and 4 bases respectively, with 15 bases between them. Germline loops: CDR1 GTSNPN, CDR2 SVGIG (reference sequence). The CDR3 is made up of 14 amino acids. The DNA for the CDR3 is TGTGCCTGTTCCACGTTGGATGTCACCGGGGAGCTGTTTTTT. Translating it yields CACSTLDVTGELFF.

The chain combines TRBV2 with TRBJ2-1; 12 positions match TRBD1. J gave up 4 bases and V 5 bases, and 3 bases lay outside the gene matches. Germline V lookup: CDR1 SNHLY, CDR2 FYNNEI. The CDR3 loop spans 15 amino acids. The CDR3 DNA is TGTGCCAGCAGTAGGGACAGGGGGCGATACAATGAGCAGTTCTTC. Encoded protein: CASSRDRGRYNEQFF.

The chain uses TRBV27 and TRBJ2-5; 8 bases map to TRBD2. J was trimmed by 5 bases and V by 6 bases; bases with no gene match: 8. Germline loops: CDR1 MNHEY, CDR2 SMNVEV (reference sequence). The CDR3 length is 14 residues. The CDR3 coding sequence is TGTGCCAGCAGCTTAGCCCTAGCGGGCGAGACCCAGTACTTC. It is translated as CASSLALAGETQYF.